The 28 T cell receptor beta chains given below trace back to one sample, sequenced in a study of CD8 T cells in ankylosing spondylitis. TCRdb redid the calling of the 5' RACE reads with MiXCR, one entry per CDR3 protein. The sample holds around 150,000 distinct CDR3 sequences; more than 5.5% are singletons and the top ten take under 15%. The specimen was blood, either unsorted or a sorted T cell fraction (not recorded which). These receptors all stem from a female donor with ankylosing spondylitis or in good health (not recorded which).

This clonotype was counted at least ten times. This chain joins TRBV5-1 and TRBJ2-1, with 16 bases lining up with TRBD2. Germline V lookup: CDR1 SGHRS, CDR2 YFSETQ. This CDR3 contains 17 residues. The ends lost 3 bases at V and 2 bases at J; junction bases unmatched: 2. In DNA, the CDR3 is TGCGCCAGCAGCTCTGGGACTAGCGGGGGGGCCTACAATGAGCAGTTCTTC. This encodes CASSSGTSGGAYNEQFF.

This clonotype was seen many times. The chain employs TRBV29-1 and TRBJ1-3; D ambiguous. The CDR3 runs to 11 residues. Per germline, CDR1 SQVTM and CDR2 ANQGSEA. V was cut by 4 bases and J by 4 bases, with 5 bases left in between. CDR3 nucleotides: TGCAGCGTTGTCGAAGGAAACACCATATATTTT. Encoded protein: CSVVEGNTIYF.

The chain joins TRBV19 to TRBJ2-1, with TRBD1 identical over 9 bases. J lost 7 bases, V lost 7 bases, and 8 bases had no gene match. This CDR3 region has 14 residues. CDR1 and CDR2 (germline): LNHDA, SQIVND (reference sequence). DNA for the CDR3: TGTGCCAGTACATCCCTAGACAGGGGGAATGAGCAGTTCTTC. Encoded protein: CASTSLDRGNEQFF.

In its sample, this clonotype was seen many times. The chain couples TRBV30 to TRBJ1-2, with a possible D match to TRBD1 (6 bases). Germline V gives CDR1 GTSNPN, CDR2 SVGIG (reference sequence). There are 12 residues in the CDR3. Trimming removed 4 bases at V and 6 bases at J, with 12 bases between. CDR3 sequence: CAWILGTNGYTF. The CDR3 region has the DNA TGTGCCTGGATATTAGGGACAAATGGCTACACCTTC.

This clonotype appeared many times. This rearrangement joins TRBV20-1 to TRBJ2-3; either TRBD1 or TRBD2 may fit D (5 bases each). Trimming removed 3 bases at V and 7 bases at J, with 17 bases between. Looked up from germline, CDR1 is DFQATT and CDR2 is SNEGSKA (reference sequence). This CDR3 contains 14 residues. This CDR3 reads CSASPGTRVNTQYF. The CDR3 region has the DNA TGCAGTGCTAGTCCCGGGACCCGCGTAAATACGCAGTATTTT.

This clonotype was detected only a few times. The J gene is TRBJ2-7, the V gene TRBV7-2, with 8 bases that match TRBD2. The length of the CDR3 is 15 residues. Germline values: CDR1 SGHTA, CDR2 FQGNSA. The V segment lost 5 bases and the J segment 1 base; nucleotides outside the gene matches: 7. The CDR3 region has the DNA TGTGCCAGCAGCCCCCCCGCTAGCGGGTCCTACGAGCAGTACTTC. Translation: CASSPPASGSYEQYF.

This clonotype appeared many times. The chain combines TRBV9 with TRBJ1-1; 7 positions agree with TRBD1. Germline V gives CDR1 SGDLS, CDR2 YYNGEE. CDR3 length: 15 residues. V shed 3 bases and J 4 bases; nucleotides not matched to a gene: 9. The CDR3 DNA is TGTGCCAGCAGCGCGTCAGGGGGGTCAGGCACTGAAGCTTTCTTT. Amino acids: CASSASGGSGTEAFF. The whole variable domain, filled in from reference TRBV9 and TRBJ1-1, reads DSGVTQTPKHLITATGQRVTLRCSPRSGDLSVYWYQQSLDQGLQFLIQYYNGEERAKGNILERFSAQQFPDLHSELNLSSLELGDSALYFCASSASGGSGTEAFFGQGTRLTVV.

J is TRBJ1-1 and V is TRBV12-3 or TRBV12-4; unclear D gene. V was clipped by 3 bases and J by 6 bases, with 11 bases between them. The CDR3 is 13 residues long. CDR3 amino acids: CASSFGEASEAFF. CDR3 in DNA: TGTGCCAGCAGTTTTGGGGAAGCCTCTGAAGCTTTCTTT.

This clonotype was counted ten times or more. The chain has TRBV7-8 and TRBJ1-5, with D perhaps matching TRBD1 (5 bases). From germline, CDR1 is SGHVS and CDR2 FQNEAQ. CDR3 length equals 16 residues. The V and J ends lost 4 bases and 2 bases respectively, with 15 bases between them. The CDR3 sequence is CASSSWTGVGNQPQHF. Written as DNA, the CDR3 is TGTGCCAGCAGCTCCTGGACGGGGGTAGGCAATCAGCCCCAGCATTTT.

This clonotype has a handful of counts. V gene TRBV5-4 combines with J gene TRBJ1-4, with D unclear. The V end was cut by 5 bases, the J end by 8 bases, with 13 bases between. CDR3 length equals 13 residues. CDR1 and CDR2 (germline): SGHNT, YYREEE (reference sequence). Here the CDR3 DNA reads TGTGCCAGCAGTGGGAGCCCCCGGGAAAAACTGTTTTTT. This sequence encodes CASSGSPREKLFF.

This clonotype was counted many times. J is TRBJ2-7 and V is TRBV7-9, with D perhaps TRBD1 (5 bases). V was pared by 1 base and J by 2 bases, with 12 bases between. This CDR3 region has 15 residues. The germline V gene has CDR1 SEHNR and CDR2 FQNEAQ (reference sequence). CDR3 region: CASSLERGFTYEQYF. CDR3 nucleotide sequence: TGTGCCAGCAGCTTAGAAAGGGGATTCACCTACGAGCAGTACTTC.

There are many counts of this clonotype. The CDR3 DNA sequence: TGCAGTGCTGCCGATATGAACACTGAAGCTTTCTTT. Amino acid sequence: CSAADMNTEAFF. V usage is TRBV20-1 and J usage is TRBJ1-1; no definite D call. Germline V gene lookup returns CDR1 DFQATT and CDR2 SNEGSKA (reference sequence). V dropped 5 bases and J dropped 0 bases, with 7 bases sitting between them. The CDR3 runs 12 residues.

Many counts were recorded for this clonotype. This chain uses TRBV29-1 with TRBJ1-1; the match to TRBD1 covers 8 bases. The V gene end was trimmed by 7 bases and the J gene end by 4 bases; junction bases not matched to a gene: 14. CDR3 length: 15 amino acids. Germline V gene data show CDR1 as SQVTM and CDR2 as ANQGSEA. CDR3 nucleotides: TGCAGCGCCACCGGGACAGGCGTCGGTGGCACTGAAGCTTTCTTT. This encodes CSATGTGVGGTEAFF. The full variable domain, completed using reference TRBV29-1 and TRBJ1-1, is SAVISQKPSRDICQRGTSLTIQCQVDSQVTMMFWYRQQPGQSLTLIATANQGSEATYESGFVIDKFPISRPNLTFSTLTVSNMSPEDSSIYLCSATGTGVGGTEAFFGQGTRLTVV.

This clonotype has a count of ten or more. The genes are TRBV24-1 and TRBJ2-5, with D possibly TRBD1 on 6 matching bases. The CDR3 is 15 amino acids. Trimming took off 4 bases at V and 5 bases at J, with 16 bases between the two ends. From germline, CDR1 is KGHDR and CDR2 SFDVKD. The CDR3, as DNA: TGTGCCACCAGTGAACCATCAGGGGATATCGAGACCCAGTACTTC. Its translation: CATSEPSGDIETQYF.

The sample holds many counts of this clonotype. This chain uses TRBV12-3 or TRBV12-4 with TRBJ2-1, with a weak D call TRBD1 (5 bases). V lost 5 bases and J 7 bases, leaving 9 bases between the germline ends. The CDR3 runs to 12 residues. The CDR3: CASSSRDNEQFF. The CDR3, as DNA: TGTGCCAGCAGTAGCAGGGATAATGAGCAGTTCTTC.

This clonotype was seen many times. This chain connects TRBV19 to TRBJ1-3; TRBD1 is a possible D gene (5 bases). The V end was cut by 1 base, the J end by 0 bases, with 13 bases between. The CDR3 runs 17 residues. The germline gives CDR1 LNHDA, CDR2 SQIVND (reference sequence). CDR3: CASSIGRDRRSGNTIYF. The CDR3 DNA sequence: TGTGCCAGTAGTATAGGGCGGGACCGCCGCTCTGGAAACACCATATATTTT.

This clonotype was seen only a few times. The CDR3 bases are TGTGCCAGCAGTGAAGTAGGACAGGGGGCGCGGGAGCAGTACTTC. Residues: CASSEVGQGAREQYF. The chain employs TRBV6-1 and TRBJ2-7; 11 nucleotides line up with TRBD1. V lost 1 base to trimming and J lost 7 bases; unmatched junction nucleotides: 6. The germline gives CDR1 MNHNS, CDR2 SASEGT. The length of the CDR3 is 15 residues.

This clonotype appeared many times. V is TRBV4-3 and J is TRBJ2-7; no definite D call. CDR3 length: 10 residues. The V end was cut by 1 base, the J end by 6 bases, with 1 base between. The germline gives CDR1 LGHNA, CDR2 YSLEER. The CDR3 DNA is TGCGCCAGCAGCCAAGGCGAGCAGTACTTC. Residues: CASSQGEQYF.

This clonotype has a count of ten or more. V usage is TRBV7-2 and J usage is TRBJ2-1, with D perhaps matching TRBD2 (5 bases). Trimming took off 4 bases at V and 6 bases at J, with 10 bases between the two ends. CDR1 and CDR2 (germline): SGHTA, FQGNSA. The CDR3 has 13 residues. The CDR3 DNA follows: TGTGCCAGCAGCTCCTCCGAGGGCAATGAGCAGTTCTTC. This encodes CASSSSEGNEQFF.

This clonotype has a count of ten or more. The J gene is TRBJ2-2, the V gene TRBV2, with 11 bases that match TRBD2. Unmatched junction bases numbered 8, after V lost 3 bases and J lost 5 bases. CDR1 and CDR2 from the germline V gene are SNHLY and FYNNEI. The CDR3 is 17 amino acids. CDR3 sequence (DNA): TGTGCCAGCAGTGAGGGTAGCGGGGGGGCCGATACCGGGGAGCTGTTTTTT. This sequence encodes CASSEGSGGADTGELFF.

This rearrangement joins TRBV3-1 to TRBJ2-7, with TRBD2 as a possible D gene (5 bases). Germline lookup yields CDR1 LGHDT and CDR2 YNNKEL (reference sequence). This CDR3 has 17 amino acids. V was cut by 1 base and J by 5 bases, with 21 bases left in between. CDR3: CASSQGIGGLLGDEQYF. The CDR3 DNA reads TGTGCCAGCAGCCAAGGAATAGGAGGCCTACTTGGTGACGAGCAGTACTTC.

This clonotype was seen ten or more times. The chain links TRBV12-3 or TRBV12-4 to TRBJ2-1; D is possibly TRBD2 (5 bases). The V end was cut by 3 bases, the J end by 0 bases, with 15 bases between. The CDR3 contains 17 residues. CDR3 coding DNA: TGTGCCAGCAGTTTTCACCTATCGGGGAGCTCCTACAATGAGCAGTTCTTC. Protein sequence: CASSFHLSGSSYNEQFF.

This clonotype was counted only a few times. In DNA, the CDR3 is TGTGCCAGCAGCGCCCTTTCCGGGACAGCGAACACTGAAGCTTTCTTT. Translated, it gives CASSALSGTANTEAFF. This chain links TRBV9 with TRBJ1-1; TRBD1 aligns across 7 bases. The CDR3 totals 16 residues. The trim removed 3 bases at V and 1 base at J, leaving 9 bases unmatched. Germline-derived CDR1 and CDR2 are SGDLS and YYNGEE.

This clonotype showed up many times. The rearrangement joins TRBV7-2 to TRBJ2-7; possibly TRBD1 for D (6 bases). There are 16 residues in the CDR3. In germline, CDR1 is SGHTA, CDR2 FQGNSA. The ends were cut back, 3 bases at V and 9 bases at J, with 24 bases in the middle. CDR3 sequence (DNA): TGTGCCAGCAGCTTGGACAGACAGGCCGGATCCTATGGGCAGTACTTC. Its translation is CASSLDRQAGSYGQYF.

Many counts were recorded for this clonotype. This sequence joins TRBV3-1 and TRBJ2-3; 8 bases line up with TRBD2. The CDR3 has 15 amino acids. The V segment lost 1 base and the J segment 0 bases; nucleotides outside the gene matches: 0. Germline CDR1 LGHDT, CDR2 YNNKEL (reference sequence). CDR3 residues: CASSQGGGSTDTQYF. In DNA, the CDR3 is TGTGCCAGCAGCCAAGGCGGGGGGAGCACAGATACGCAGTATTTT.

This clonotype has only a few counts. This chain joins TRBV5-4 and TRBJ2-1; 14 bases are a match to TRBD2. Per germline, CDR1 SGHNT and CDR2 YYREEE (reference sequence). V lost 4 bases and J lost 6; bases outside the gene matches: 6. CDR3 length: 16 amino acids. CDR3 coding DNA: TGTGCCAGCAGCCCGACTAGCGGGGGGGCCGTCAATGAGCAGTTCTTC. Translation: CASSPTSGGAVNEQFF.

This clonotype was recorded many times. This rearrangement joins TRBV24-1 to TRBJ2-2; unclear D gene. The V end lost 7 bases, the J end lost 3 bases, and 5 bases lay between the germline ends. The CDR3 totals 12 residues. Germline-derived CDR1 and CDR2 are KGHDR and SFDVKD. The CDR3 here is CATRSHTGELFF. Here the CDR3 DNA reads TGTGCCACCAGGTCACACACCGGGGAGCTGTTTTTT.

This clonotype appeared many times. V and J are TRBV5-1 and TRBJ1-1; tentatively, D is TRBD1 (5 bases). The CDR3 runs to 14 residues. V lost 2 bases and J lost 1, with 9 bases in between. Germline CDR1 SGHRS, CDR2 YFSETQ. Written as DNA, the CDR3 is TGCGCCAGCAGCTTACAGGCTTCGAACACTGAAGCTTTCTTT. Residues: CASSLQASNTEAFF. Full variable domain (outside the CDR3, taken from reference TRBV5-1 and TRBJ1-1): KAGVTQTPRYLIKTRGQQVTLSCSPISGHRSVSWYQQTPGQGLQFLFEYFSETQRNKGNFPGRFSGRQFSNSRSEMNVSTLELGDSALYLCASSLQASNTEAFFGQGTRLTVV.